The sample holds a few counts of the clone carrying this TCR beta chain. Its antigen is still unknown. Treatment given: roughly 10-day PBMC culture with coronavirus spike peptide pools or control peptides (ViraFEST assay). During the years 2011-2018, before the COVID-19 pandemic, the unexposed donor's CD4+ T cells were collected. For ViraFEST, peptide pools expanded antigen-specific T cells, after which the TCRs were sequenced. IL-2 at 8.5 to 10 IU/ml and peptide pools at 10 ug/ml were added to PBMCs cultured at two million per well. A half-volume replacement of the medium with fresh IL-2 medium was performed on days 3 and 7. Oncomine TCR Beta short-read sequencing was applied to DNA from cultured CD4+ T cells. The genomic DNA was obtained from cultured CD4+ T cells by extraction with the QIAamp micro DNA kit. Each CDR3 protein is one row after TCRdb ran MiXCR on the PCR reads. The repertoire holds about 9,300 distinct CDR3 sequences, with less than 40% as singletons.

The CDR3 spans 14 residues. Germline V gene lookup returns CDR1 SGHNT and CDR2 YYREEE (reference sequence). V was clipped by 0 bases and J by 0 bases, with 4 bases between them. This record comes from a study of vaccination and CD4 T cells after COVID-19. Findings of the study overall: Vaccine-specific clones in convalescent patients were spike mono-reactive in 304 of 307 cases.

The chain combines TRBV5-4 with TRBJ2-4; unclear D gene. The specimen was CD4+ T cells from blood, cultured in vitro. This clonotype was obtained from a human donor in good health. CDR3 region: CASSLALAKNIQYF. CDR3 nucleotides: TGTGCCAGCAGCTTGGCCTTAGCCAAAAACATTCAGTACTTC. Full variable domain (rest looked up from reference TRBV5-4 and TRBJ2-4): ETGVTQSPTHLIKTRGQQVTLRCSSQSGHNTVSWYQQALGQGPQFIFQYYREEENGRGNFPPRFSGLQFPNYSSELNVNALELDDSALYLCASSLALAKNIQYFGAGTRLSVL.